These T cell receptor beta chains were read from a single sample in a study of cytomegalovirus exposure and HLA in healthy donors. Assay used: immunoSEQ multiplex PCR; TCRdb lists only in-frame clones, some missing. Of more than 110,000 clones listed, 75% to 85% were seen once; the top ten hold approximately 3%. Sequenced sample: PBMCs. The source is a female donor in good health and CMV-seronegative. Both conserved end residues are part of each CDR3. Fields, in order: clone size, D gene, J gene, CDR3 length, V gene, CDR3 DNA, CDR3 protein. The D gene is left open where the match is weak. The listing skips clone size in some rows; elsewhere it reads once, few, many or a size class.

>.|.|TRBJ2-1|15|TRBV6-5
TGTGCCAGCAGTTACAGCGGGCGGGCTTACAATGAGCAGTTCTTC
CASSYSGRAYNEQFF
>.|.|TRBJ2-7|12|TRBV29-1
TGCAGCGTTGGAGGAACCCCCTACGAGCAGTACTTC
CSVGGTPYEQYF
>.|TRBD2|TRBJ2-5|16|TRBV7-7
TGTGCTAGCAGCGAGCGGAGCGGGAGCGGATTAGAGACCCAGTACTTC
CASSERSGSGLETQYF
>.|.|TRBJ2-7|14|TRBV5-1
TGCGCCAGCAGCTTGTGGAGGGGACGGGGGGAGCAGTACTTC
CASSLWRGRGEQYF
>few|TRBD1|TRBJ1-5|15|TRBV6-1
TGTGCCAGCAAGGATGCGACAGGGGTAAATCAGCCCCAGCATTTT
CASKDATGVNQPQHF
>.|.|TRBJ1-4|14|TRBV5-1
TGCGCCAGCAGCTTGTCGTCGGGGGGGGAAAAACTGTTTTTT
CASSLSSGGEKLFF
>.|TRBD2|TRBJ2-7|17|TRBV11-3
TGTGCCAGCAGCTTAGTCGCCAGCGGGAGGTACTCCTACGAGCAGTACTTC
CASSLVASGRYSYEQYF
>.|.|TRBJ2-7|13|TRBV27
TGTGCCAGCAGGGGGGGAAGGATTTACGAGCAGTACTTC
CASRGGRIYEQYF
>.|TRBD2|TRBJ2-5|15|TRBV28
TGTGCCAGCAGTGAGAGGCGGGGGGGTAAAGAGACCCAGTACTTC
CASSERRGGKETQYF
>.|.|TRBJ2-1|13|TRBV5-6
TGTGCCAGCAGCTTGGAAGGGGCCTGTGGGAAGTTCTTC
CASSLEGACGKFF
>.|TRBD1|TRBJ1-1|16|TRBV19
TGTGCCAGTAGTACTACAGGGGCGAGGGTGAACACTGAAGCTTTCTTT
CASSTTGARVNTEAFF
>.|.|TRBJ1-5|14|TRBV9
TGTGCCAGCAGCGTAGAAGGGGGTTTACAGCCCCAGCATTTT
CASSVEGGLQPQHF
>few|.|TRBJ2-3|15|TRBV4-3
TGCGCCAGCAGCCAAGATGGGACTAGCACAGATACGCAGTATTTT
CASSQDGTSTDTQYF
>.|TRBD1|TRBJ2-5|14|TRBV11-2
TGTGCCAGCAGCCCAACAGGGGCCGGGGAGACCCAGTACTTC
CASSPTGAGETQYF
>.|.|TRBJ2-7|13|TRBV5-8
TGTGCCAGCAGCTTAGGGAGTTTAGCCGAGCAGTACTTC
CASSLGSLAEQYF
>.|TRBD1|TRBJ2-1|15|TRBV5-1
TGCGCCAGCAGCTTGGGGACAGGGAATTACAATGAGCAGTTCTTC
CASSLGTGNYNEQFF
>.|TRBD2|TRBJ2-1|17|TRBV7-8
TGTGCCAGCAGCACGCAGACCTTAGGGGAGGGGTACAATGAGCAGTTCTTC
CASSTQTLGEGYNEQFF
>.|.|TRBJ1-3|14|TRBV27
TGTGCCAGCAGAAGAGAGCAAGCCGGAAACACCATATATTTT
CASRREQAGNTIYF
>.|TRBD1|TRBJ2-3|17|TRBV5-1
TGCGCCAGCAGCCCTGGGGCTGGACAGGGGTACACAGATACGCAGTATTTT
CASSPGAGQGYTDTQYF
>.|TRBD1|TRBJ1-4|15|TRBV6-6
TGTGCCAGCAGTTCAGGGGGCTTAACTAATGAAAAACTGTTTTTT
CASSSGGLTNEKLFF
>.|TRBD1|TRBJ1-2|15|TRBV7-2
TGTGCCAGCAGCACGAGGACAGGGGGCGGAGATGGCTACACCTTC
CASSTRTGGGDGYTF
>once|.|TRBJ2-7|14|TRBV5-1
TGCGCCAGCAGCTTGGGGCAGGGGAAAGACGAGCAGTACTTC
CASSLGQGKDEQYF
>.|TRBD2|TRBJ2-3|14|TRBV9
TGTGCCAGCGGGAAACGGGGGGGCCTGGATACGCAGTATTTT
CASGKRGGLDTQYF
>.|TRBD1|TRBJ2-7|13|TRBV5-6
TGTGCCAGCAGCCACGACAGGGGCTACGAGCAGTACTTC
CASSHDRGYEQYF
>.|.|TRBJ2-7|11|TRBV15
TGTGCCACCAGCAGTGCGGTAGAGCAGTACTTC
CATSSAVEQYF
>.|.|TRBJ2-2|18|TRBV9
TGTGCCAGCAGCGTAGTAGATAGGGGAGCGGGTAACACCGGGGAGCTGTTTTTT
CASSVVDRGAGNTGELFF
>.|.|TRBJ1-5|13|TRBV18
TGTGCCAGCTCACCAACAGGGAATCAGCCCCAGCATTTT
CASSPTGNQPQHF
>few|.|TRBJ2-1|15|TRBV5-1
TGCGCCAGCAGCCGTACTGAGAGCTCCTACAATGAGCAGTTCTTC
CASSRTESSYNEQFF
>.|TRBD1|TRBJ1-5|16|TRBV6-5
TGTGCCAGCAGTTTATCCGGGACAGCTAGCAATCAGCCCCAGCATTTT
CASSLSGTASNQPQHF
>.|TRBD1|TRBJ2-4|16|TRBV4-1
TGCGCCAGCAGCCGAGACCCGGGACAGGCCAAAAACATTCAGTACTTC
CASSRDPGQAKNIQYF
>once|TRBD2|TRBJ2-7|15|TRBV7-9
TGTGCCAGCAGCCCCGGGCTAGCGGGGGGGTACGAGCAGTACTTC
CASSPGLAGGYEQYF
>.|TRBD2|TRBJ2-2|16|TRBV4-1
TGCGCCAGCAGCTTAAGACTAGCGACCAACACCGGGGAGCTGTTTTTT
CASSLRLATNTGELFF
>.|TRBD1|TRBJ2-2|15|TRBV5-8
TGTGCCAGCAGCACCCGGGACAGGCGTACCGGGGAGCTGTTTTTT
CASSTRDRRTGELFF
>.|.|TRBJ1-2|12|TRBV7-8
TGTGCCAGCAGCTTAGCCGGGGTTGGCTACACCTTC
CASSLAGVGYTF
>.|TRBD1|TRBJ2-7|15|TRBV9
TGTGCCAGCAGCGTAAGCGCAGGGGGCATCTACGAGCAGTACTTC
CASSVSAGGIYEQYF
>once|.|TRBJ1-2|14|TRBV15
TGTGCCACCAGCAGAGAGGGAGGGAGGTATGGCTACACCTTC
CATSREGGRYGYTF
>once|.|TRBJ2-1|15|TRBV28
TGTGCCAGCAGGCGCCCCAACCCCACTAACAATGAGCAGTTCTTC
CASRRPNPTNNEQFF
>few|.|TRBJ1-1|14|TRBV7-9
TGTGCCAGCAGCTCTACGGACAGAGACACTGAAGCTTTCTTT
CASSSTDRDTEAFF
>.|TRBD1|TRBJ1-1|14|TRBV18
TGTGCCAGCTCACCGGGACAGGGAAACACTGAAGCTTTCTTT
CASSPGQGNTEAFF
>.|TRBD2|TRBJ2-5|12|TRBV29-1
TGCAGCGCCGGACTAGCGGTAGAGACCCAGTACTTC
CSAGLAVETQYF
>.|TRBD2|TRBJ2-5|18|TRBV10-3
TGTGCCATCAGTGAGTCCACCGGGACTAGCGGGAGTGGGGAGACCCAGTACTTC
CAISESTGTSGSGETQYF
>.|.|TRBJ1-1|14|TRBV4-1
TGCGCCAGCAGCCAAGATAGTGGGAACACTGAAGCTTTCTTT
CASSQDSGNTEAFF
>.|.|TRBJ1-1|14|TRBV27
TGTGCCAGCAGTCCAGGTCGAGTGAACACTGAAGCTTTCTTT
CASSPGRVNTEAFF
>.|TRBD1|TRBJ2-7|15|TRBV28
TGTGCCAGCAGTCCTTCTGGACAGGGACCGAGCGAGCAGTACTTC
CASSPSGQGPSEQYF
>.|.|TRBJ1-4|15|TRBV2
TGTGCCAGCAGCTACCACAGGGATTCTAATGAAAAACTGTTTTTT
CASSYHRDSNEKLFF
>.|.|TRBJ1-2|12|TRBV7-8
TGTGCCAGCAGCGAGGGTGCTCGGGGCTACACCTTC
CASSEGARGYTF
>.|TRBD1|TRBJ2-7|13|TRBV25-1
TGTGCCAGCATCCGACAGGGGAGGTACGAGCAGTACTTC
CASIRQGRYEQYF
>.|.|TRBJ1-5|14|TRBV27
TGTGCCAGCAGTTTAGCGGCAAGCAATCAGCCCCAGCATTTT
CASSLAASNQPQHF
>.|.|TRBJ1-1|13|TRBV6-5
TGTGCCAGCAGTTACGGGGCAAACGCTGAAGCTTTCTTT
CASSYGANAEAFF
>few|TRBD1|TRBJ1-1|14|TRBV11-1
TGTGCCAGCAGCTTAGCGGGGACAGCGCCTGAAGCTTTCTTT
CASSLAGTAPEAFF
>.|.|TRBJ2-7|13|TRBV6-1
TGTGCCAGCACCCCCCCTAAATTTTACGAGCAGTACTTC
CASTPPKFYEQYF
>.|TRBD1|TRBJ1-1|14|TRBV28
TGTGCCAGCAGCTTCCCAGGGGGGAACACTGAAGCTTTCTTT
CASSFPGGNTEAFF